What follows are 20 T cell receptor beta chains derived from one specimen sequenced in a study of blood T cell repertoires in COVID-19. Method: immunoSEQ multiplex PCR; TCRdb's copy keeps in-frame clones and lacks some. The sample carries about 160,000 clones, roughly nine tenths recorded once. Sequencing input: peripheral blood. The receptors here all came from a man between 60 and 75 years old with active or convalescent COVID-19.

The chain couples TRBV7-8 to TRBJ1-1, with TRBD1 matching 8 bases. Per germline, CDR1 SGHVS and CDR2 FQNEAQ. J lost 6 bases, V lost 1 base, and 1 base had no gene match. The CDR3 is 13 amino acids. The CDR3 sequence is CASSLDRGSEAFF. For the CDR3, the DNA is TGTGCCAGCAGCTTAGACAGGGGGTCTGAAGCTTTCTTT.

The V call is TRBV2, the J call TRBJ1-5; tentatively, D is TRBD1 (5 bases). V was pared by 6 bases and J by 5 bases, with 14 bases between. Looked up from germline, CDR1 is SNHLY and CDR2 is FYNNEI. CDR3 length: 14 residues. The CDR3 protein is CASSTGTGDQPQHF. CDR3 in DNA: TGTGCCAGCAGCACCGGGACGGGGGATCAGCCCCAGCATTTT.

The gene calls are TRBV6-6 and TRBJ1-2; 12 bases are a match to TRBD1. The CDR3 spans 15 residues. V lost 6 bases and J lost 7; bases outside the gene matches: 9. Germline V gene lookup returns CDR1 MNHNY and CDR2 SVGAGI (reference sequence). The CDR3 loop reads CASSHTGGQGAGYTF. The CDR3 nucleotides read TGTGCCAGCAGCCACACTGGGGGACAGGGGGCTGGCTACACCTTC.

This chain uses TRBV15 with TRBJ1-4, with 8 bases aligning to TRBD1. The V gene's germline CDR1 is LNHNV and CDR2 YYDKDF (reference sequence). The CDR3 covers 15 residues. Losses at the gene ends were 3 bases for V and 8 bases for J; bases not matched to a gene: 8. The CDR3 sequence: CATSSDQGAREKLFF. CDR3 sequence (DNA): TGTGCCACCAGCAGCGACCAGGGGGCGCGAGAAAAACTGTTTTTT.

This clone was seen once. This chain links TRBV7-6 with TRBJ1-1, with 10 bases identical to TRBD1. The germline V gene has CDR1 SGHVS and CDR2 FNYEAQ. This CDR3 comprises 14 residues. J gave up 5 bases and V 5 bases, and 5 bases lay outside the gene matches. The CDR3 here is CASSPRTGGTEAFF. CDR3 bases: TGTGCCAGCAGCCCCCGGACAGGGGGTACTGAAGCTTTCTTT.

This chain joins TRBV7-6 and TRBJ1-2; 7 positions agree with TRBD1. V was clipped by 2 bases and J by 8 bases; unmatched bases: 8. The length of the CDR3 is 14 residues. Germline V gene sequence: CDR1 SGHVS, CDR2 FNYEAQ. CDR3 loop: CASSLRTGRRGYTF. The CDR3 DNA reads TGTGCCAGCAGCTTAAGGACAGGACGTAGGGGCTACACCTTC. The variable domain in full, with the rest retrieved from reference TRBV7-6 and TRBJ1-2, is GAGVSQSPRYKVTKRGQDVALRCDPISGHVSLYWYRQALGQGPEFLTYFNYEAQQDKSGLPNDRFSAERPEGSISTLTIQRTEQRDSAMYRCASSLRTGRRGYTFGSGTRLTVV.

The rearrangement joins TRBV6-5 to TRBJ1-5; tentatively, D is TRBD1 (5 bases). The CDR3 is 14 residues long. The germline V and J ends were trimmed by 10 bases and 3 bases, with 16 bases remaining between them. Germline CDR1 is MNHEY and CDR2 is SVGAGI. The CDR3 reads CATWWGGDNQPQHF. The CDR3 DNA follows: TGTGCCACCTGGTGGGGGGGTGACAATCAGCCCCAGCATTTT.

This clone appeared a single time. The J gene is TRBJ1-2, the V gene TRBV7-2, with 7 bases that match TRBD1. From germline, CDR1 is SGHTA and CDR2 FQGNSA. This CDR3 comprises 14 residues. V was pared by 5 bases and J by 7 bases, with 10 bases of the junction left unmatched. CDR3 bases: TGTGCCAGCAGCAAAGAAACAGGGGTCCCTGGCTACACCTTC. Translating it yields CASSKETGVPGYTF.

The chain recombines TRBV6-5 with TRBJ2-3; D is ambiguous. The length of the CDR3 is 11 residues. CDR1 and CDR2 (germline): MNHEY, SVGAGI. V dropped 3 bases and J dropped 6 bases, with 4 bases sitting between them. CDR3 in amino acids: CASSYRDTQYF. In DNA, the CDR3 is TGTGCCAGCAGTTATCGGGATACGCAGTATTTT.

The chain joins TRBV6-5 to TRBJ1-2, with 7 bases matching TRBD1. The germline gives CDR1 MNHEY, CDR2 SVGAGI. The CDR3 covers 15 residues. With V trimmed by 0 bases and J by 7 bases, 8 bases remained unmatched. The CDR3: CASSYSYDRVGGYTF. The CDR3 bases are TGTGCCAGCAGTTACTCCTACGACAGGGTTGGTGGCTACACCTTC.

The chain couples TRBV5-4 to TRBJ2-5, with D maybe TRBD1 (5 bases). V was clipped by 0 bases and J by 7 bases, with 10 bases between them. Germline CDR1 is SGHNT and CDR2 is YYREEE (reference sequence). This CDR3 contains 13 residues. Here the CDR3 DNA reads TGTGCCAGCAGCTTGGGGGGCCTCTCGACCCAGTACTTC. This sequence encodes CASSLGGLSTQYF.

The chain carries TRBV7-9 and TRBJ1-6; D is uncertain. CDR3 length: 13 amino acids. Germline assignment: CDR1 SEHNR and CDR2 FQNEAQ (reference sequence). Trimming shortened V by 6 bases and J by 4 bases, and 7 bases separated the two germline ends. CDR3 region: CASRTDYNSPLHF. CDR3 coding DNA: TGTGCCAGCAGAACAGATTATAATTCACCCCTCCACTTT.

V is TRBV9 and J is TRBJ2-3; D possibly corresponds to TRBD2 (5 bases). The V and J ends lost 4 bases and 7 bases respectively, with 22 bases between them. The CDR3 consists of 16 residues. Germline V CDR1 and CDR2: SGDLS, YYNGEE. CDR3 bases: TGTGCCAGCAGCCCGTTGACTACGGTCTTAGAGAATACGCAGTATTTT. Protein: CASSPLTTVLENTQYF.

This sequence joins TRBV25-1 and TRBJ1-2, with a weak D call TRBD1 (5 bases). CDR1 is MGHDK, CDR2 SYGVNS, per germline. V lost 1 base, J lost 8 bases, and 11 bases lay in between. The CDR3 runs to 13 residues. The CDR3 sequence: CASSEFPGQGYTF. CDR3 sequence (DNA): TGTGCCAGCAGTGAATTCCCAGGGCAGGGCTACACCTTC.

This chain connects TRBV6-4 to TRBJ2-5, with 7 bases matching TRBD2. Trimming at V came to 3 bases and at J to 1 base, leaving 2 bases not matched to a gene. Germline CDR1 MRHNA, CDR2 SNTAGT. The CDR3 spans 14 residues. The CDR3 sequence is CASSESGTQETQYF. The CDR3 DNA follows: TGTGCCAGCAGTGAAAGCGGGACCCAAGAGACCCAGTACTTC.

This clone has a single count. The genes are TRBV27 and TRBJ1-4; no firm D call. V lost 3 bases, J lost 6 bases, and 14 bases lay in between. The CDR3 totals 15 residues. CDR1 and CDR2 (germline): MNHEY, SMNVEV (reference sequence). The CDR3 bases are TGTGCCAGCAGTTTTAACGCAGGAGGTTATGAAAAACTGTTTTTT. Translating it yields CASSFNAGGYEKLFF.

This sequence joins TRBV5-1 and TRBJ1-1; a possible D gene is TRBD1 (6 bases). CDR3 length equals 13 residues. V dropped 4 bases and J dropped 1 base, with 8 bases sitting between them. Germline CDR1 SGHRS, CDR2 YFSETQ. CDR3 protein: CASSRQENTEAFF. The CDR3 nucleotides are TGCGCCAGCAGCCGACAGGAGAACACTGAAGCTTTCTTT.

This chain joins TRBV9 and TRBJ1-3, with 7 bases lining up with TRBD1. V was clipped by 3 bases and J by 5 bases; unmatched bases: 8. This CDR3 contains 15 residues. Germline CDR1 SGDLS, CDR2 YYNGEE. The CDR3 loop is CASSATTGLRNTIYF. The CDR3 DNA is TGTGCCAGCAGCGCCACGACAGGGCTGAGAAACACCATATATTTT.

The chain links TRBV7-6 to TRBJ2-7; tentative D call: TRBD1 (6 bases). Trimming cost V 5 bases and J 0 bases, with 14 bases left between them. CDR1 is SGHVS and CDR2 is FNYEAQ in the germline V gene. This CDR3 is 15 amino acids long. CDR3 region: CASSAQGQGSYEQYF. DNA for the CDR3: TGTGCCAGCAGCGCACAGGGTCAGGGCTCCTACGAGCAGTACTTC.

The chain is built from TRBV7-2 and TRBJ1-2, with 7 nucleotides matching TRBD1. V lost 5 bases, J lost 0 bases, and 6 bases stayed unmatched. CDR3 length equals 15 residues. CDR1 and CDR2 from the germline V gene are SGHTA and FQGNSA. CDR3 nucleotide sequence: TGTGCCAGCAGCGCACGACAGGGTTCTAACTATGGCTACACCTTC. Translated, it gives CASSARQGSNYGYTF.